Listed below are T cell receptor beta chains from one sample, sequenced in a study of T cells after yellow fever vaccination. TCRdb re-called the 5' RACE reads with MiXCR, one entry per CDR3 protein. The repertoire consists of about 10,000 distinct CDR3 sequences, with around 5.2% occurring once and the leading ten covering approximately 1.5%. The specimen comprised PBMCs, either bulk or a sorted T-cell subset (CD4+, CD8+, memory, or dextramer-sorted; not recorded which), sampled more than 13 days after the first yellow fever vaccination. Source of these receptors: a young man who received the YFV17D yellow fever vaccine. CDR3s include the opening cysteine and the closing phenylalanine or tryptophan.

V: TRBV2
CDR3: CASSVEIGSEAFF

V: TRBV15
CDR3: CATSTPGTGGSETQYF

V: TRBV7-2
CDR3: CASSFQGLAHYEQYF

V: TRBV6-1
CDR3: CASTLQGDTEAFF

V: TRBV24-1
CDR3: CATSDPLGLAGADTQYF

V: TRBV4-2
CDR3: CASSQDSSGGPTDTQYF

V: TRBV7-2
CDR3: CASSTGLLGYGYTF

V: TRBV7-4
CDR3: CAQLRSTTSGEQFF

V: TRBV5-4
CDR3: CASSSPDLSEQFF

V: TRBV3-1
CDR3: CASSLRGLQPQHF

V: TRBV12-3/TRBV12-4
CDR3: CASSSRLGGEQYF

V: TRBV5-6
CDR3: CASSWGGGWTEAFF

V: TRBV21-1
CDR3: CASSKPRNTEAFF

V: TRBV25-1
CDR3: CASSALAGRYVLDTQYF

V: TRBV5-5
CDR3: CASSPGIFSGELFF

V: TRBV5-6
CDR3: CASSLGSPLHF

V: TRBV28
CDR3: CAIRGRWGAFF

V: TRBV10-3
CDR3: CATGFSYRLSSGNTIYF

V: TRBV4-3
CDR3: CASSQDGAGGDTEAFF

V: TRBV5-1
CDR3: CASRNTGAETQYF

V: TRBV19
CDR3: CASSKTDSLRFF

V: TRBV5-4
CDR3: CASSRQGQGGYTF

V: TRBV5-1
CDR3: CASSSNSGGIAYEQYF

V: TRBV28
CDR3: CASSFLGSVVLDYTF

V: TRBV5-4
CDR3: CASSAGTDYGYTF

V: TRBV28
CDR3: CASRTGGPTDTQYF

V: TRBV29-1
CDR3: CSVSGRSGLRGTQYF

V: TRBV28
CDR3: CASTPGVARGYNEQFF

V: TRBV5-1
CDR3: CASSAFWGSNQPQHF

V: TRBV27
CDR3: CASTAGRGNTIYF

V: TRBV6-4
CDR3: CASSSTRSRNTQYF

V: TRBV7-2
CDR3: CASSFDTVYNEQFF

V: TRBV19
CDR3: CASSERGGAVTDTQYF